Shown below are 22 T cell receptor beta chains from a single sample sequenced in a study of CD8 T cells in ankylosing spondylitis listed by TCRdb under 2017. Points the paper makes about the study in general: Blood from ankylosing spondylitis patients appeared to be characterized by a TCR beta motif made up of eight highly homologous amino acid variants.

To prepare the library, 5' RACE was applied. The data were produced on an Illumina HiSeq 2500. TCRdb reprocessed the public reads (quality trimming at Q25 with fastp, clone calling with MiXCR) and kept in-frame beta chains. Merged by CDR3 protein, the rows form single entries marked with the most common genes and DNA. Here the sample has 750,000 to 850,000 distinct CDR3 sequences; 12% occur a single time. The ten top clones hold roughly 0.51% of the sample. No antigens are known for them. Sequencing was performed on blood, either unsorted or a sorted T cell fraction (not recorded which). These receptors were taken from a male donor with ankylosing spondylitis.

The chain carries TRBV27 and TRBJ2-7; D is perhaps TRBD2 (7 bases). The CDR3 loop spans 15 amino acids. Trimming left V 8 bases short and J 0 bases short, with 17 bases between. Germline values: CDR1 MNHEY, CDR2 SMNVEV (reference sequence). The CDR3 DNA reads as TGTGCCAGCCGAGACAGGACTAGGTACTCCTACGAGCAGTACTTC. This translates into CASRDRTRYSYEQYF.

A few counts support this clonotype. The J gene is TRBJ2-7, the V gene TRBV5-6; perhaps TRBD1 as D (7 bases). Germline V CDR1 and CDR2: SGHDT, YYEEEE. This CDR3 is built from 14 residues. The ends were cut back, 2 bases at V and 2 bases at J, with 11 bases in the middle. This chain's CDR3 is CASSFQGGAYEQYF. In DNA, the CDR3 is TGTGCCAGCAGCTTCCAGGGGGGCGCCTACGAGCAGTACTTC.

This clonotype came up many times. The chain couples TRBV29-1 to TRBJ2-1, with D hard to call. This CDR3 has 15 amino acids. V lost 6 bases to trimming and J lost 3 bases, with 18 bases between them. The germline CDR1 and CDR2 sequences are SQVTM and ANQGSEA. CDR3 nucleotides: TGCAGCGTACCACCGGTCCTCCCCCGCTACAATGAGCAGTTCTTC. It encodes CSVPPVLPRYNEQFF.

CDR3 residues: CASRQDTYSYEQYF. In DNA form, the CDR3 reads TGTGCCAGCAGACAAGACACTTACTCCTACGAGCAGTACTTC. This chain uses TRBV7-2 with TRBJ2-7, with D hard to call. The CDR3 is 14 residues long. V was clipped by 6 bases and J by 0 bases, with 12 bases between them. Looked up from germline, CDR1 is SGHTA and CDR2 is FQGNSA.

This clonotype appeared a few times. V usage is TRBV20-1 and J usage is TRBJ1-1; 7 bases are a match to TRBD1. CDR1 is DFQATT and CDR2 is SNEGSKA in the germline V gene (reference sequence). The CDR3 loop spans 14 amino acids. V lost 5 bases, J lost 1 base, and 7 bases stayed unmatched. CDR3 sequence (DNA): TGCAGTGCTTCCGGGACAGCTTCGAACACTGAAGCTTTCTTT. The encoded protein is CSASGTASNTEAFF.

This chain links TRBV14 with TRBJ2-1; 9 nucleotides match TRBD2. CDR1 SGHDN and CDR2 FVKESK come from the germline V gene. V was pared by 2 bases and J by 4 bases, with 3 bases of the junction left unmatched. This CDR3 contains 15 residues. DNA of the CDR3: TGTGCCAGCAGCCAAACTAGCGGGCAGTACAATGAGCAGTTCTTC. It codes for CASSQTSGQYNEQFF.

This clonotype appeared a few times. The chain is built from TRBV5-1 and TRBJ2-7; D is uncertain. CDR3 size: 14 residues. V dropped 0 bases and J dropped 7 bases, with 14 bases sitting between them. Germline CDR1 SGHRS, CDR2 YFSETQ. The CDR3, as DNA: TGCGCCAGCAGCTTGGAAGGGTCCTCGCGGGAGCAGTACTTC. Residues: CASSLEGSSREQYF.

The V call is TRBV20-1, the J call TRBJ2-1, with unresolved D. Germline loops: CDR1 DFQATT, CDR2 SNEGSKA (reference sequence). With 1 base removed from V and 4 bases from J, the gap between germline ends came to 14 bases. CDR3 length: 15 amino acids. The CDR3 is CSARALGRVYNEQFF. In DNA, the CDR3 is TGCAGTGCTAGAGCTCTAGGAAGGGTATACAATGAGCAGTTCTTC.

This clonotype was observed a few times. The rearrangement links TRBV20-1 to TRBJ1-1; 9 positions agree with TRBD1. CDR1 is DFQATT and CDR2 is SNEGSKA in the germline V gene (reference sequence). After removal of 6 bases from V and 5 bases from J, the junction contained 7 bases not matched to a gene. The CDR3 is made up of 13 amino acids. The CDR3 nucleotides read TGCAGTGCGGGACAGGGAGTTCGAACTGAAGCTTTCTTT. Translating gives CSAGQGVRTEAFF.

The J gene is TRBJ2-7, the V gene TRBV5-1, with D tentatively TRBD1 (6 bases). This CDR3 has 14 residues. Trimming cost V 4 bases and J 3 bases, with 14 bases left between them. From germline, CDR1 is SGHRS and CDR2 YFSETQ. CDR3 protein: CASSDRQALYEQYF. CDR3 DNA: TGCGCCAGCAGCGATCGACAGGCTCTCTACGAGCAGTACTTC.

The chain recombines TRBV20-1 with TRBJ2-2; tentatively, D is TRBD1 (5 bases). CDR3 length: 12 amino acids. Per germline, CDR1 DFQATT and CDR2 SNEGSKA (reference sequence). The ends were cut back, 3 bases at V and 8 bases at J, with 10 bases in the middle. CDR3: CSASMGPGELFF. The CDR3 DNA follows: TGCAGTGCTAGTATGGGGCCTGGGGAGCTGTTTTTT.

This clonotype was found many times. The chain has TRBV28 and TRBJ1-1; D is ambiguous. The CDR3 has 16 residues. The V end was cut by 3 bases, the J end by 1 base, with 15 bases between. Germline V gives CDR1 MDHEN, CDR2 SYDVKM. CDR3 sequence: CASSFLPGWGNTEAFF. For the CDR3, the DNA is TGTGCCAGCAGTTTTCTACCGGGATGGGGGAACACTGAAGCTTTCTTT.

The chain employs TRBV9 and TRBJ2-3, with D perhaps matching TRBD2 (6 bases). The CDR3 totals 16 residues. Germline CDR1 reads SGDLS; CDR2 reads YYNGEE. The germline V and J ends were trimmed by 4 bases and 0 bases, with 15 bases remaining between them. The CDR3 loop reads CASSPSGVLSTDTQYF. In DNA form, the CDR3 reads TGTGCCAGCAGCCCATCGGGAGTACTAAGCACAGATACGCAGTATTTT.

Note on this clonotype: A read error may produce the germline difference seen at one junction end. The rearrangement links TRBV6-1 to TRBJ1-3, with a tentative D call TRBD1 (5 bases). CDR3 length: 14 residues. Per the germline V gene, CDR1 is MNHNS and CDR2 is SASEGT. The CDR3 DNA sequence: TGTGCCAGCAGAGAAGGAGGGGTAGGAAACACCATATATTTT. Translation gives CASREGGVGNTIYF.

The chain is built from TRBV4-2 and TRBJ2-2; D gene ambiguous. The germline CDR1 and CDR2 sequences are LGHNA and YNFKEQ. The CDR3 covers 14 residues. V lost 4 bases and J lost 1, with 7 bases in between. CDR3 amino acids: CASSRMENTGELFF. Here the CDR3 DNA reads TGTGCCAGCAGCCGAATGGAGAACACCGGGGAGCTGTTTTTT.

This clonotype was seen at least ten times. The genes are TRBV29-1 and TRBJ1-4; D is ambiguous. With 4 bases removed from V and 4 bases from J, the gap between germline ends came to 7 bases. From germline, CDR1 is SQVTM and CDR2 ANQGSEA. This CDR3 comprises 12 residues. Written as DNA, the CDR3 is TGCAGCGTTGCCGGGGTTAATGAAAAACTGTTTTTT. It codes for CSVAGVNEKLFF.

The J gene is TRBJ1-5, the V gene TRBV6-2 or TRBV6-3, with a possible D match to TRBD1 (6 bases). The V and J ends lost 1 base and 4 bases respectively, with 14 bases between them. This CDR3 has 16 residues. Germline CDR1 is MNHEY and CDR2 is SVGEGT. CDR3 sequence: CASSYLPTGRNQPQHF. CDR3 DNA sequence: TGTGCCAGCAGTTACTTACCTACAGGGAGGAATCAGCCCCAGCATTTT.

The chain uses TRBV20-1 and TRBJ2-1, with 7 bases matching TRBD2. Germline assignment: CDR1 DFQATT and CDR2 SNEGSKA (reference sequence). The CDR3 has 11 residues. The V segment lost 6 bases and the J segment 8 bases; nucleotides outside the gene matches: 4. The CDR3 DNA follows: TGCAGTGCCAAGCGGGGTGATGAGCAGTTCTTC. Translation gives CSAKRGDEQFF.

The CDR3 nucleotides are TGTGCCAGCAGCTCCTCGGCGACAGGGGACGGACAGCCCCAGCATTTT. Its protein product is CASSSSATGDGQPQHF. The chain is built from TRBV7-2 and TRBJ1-5; 8 nucleotides line up with TRBD1. This CDR3 region has 16 residues. Germline V gene lookup returns CDR1 SGHTA and CDR2 FQGNSA. With 4 bases clipped from V and 7 bases from J, the junction kept 12 bases outside the gene matches.

V usage is TRBV6-5 and J usage is TRBJ1-2; 7 nucleotides agree with TRBD1. The J segment lost 7 bases and the V segment lost 2 bases, leaving 10 bases of the junction unmatched. Germline CDR1 reads MNHEY; CDR2 reads SVGAGI. The CDR3 is 15 residues long. CDR3 residues: CASSYPNFNRGGYTF. DNA for the CDR3: TGTGCCAGCAGTTACCCCAATTTTAACAGGGGTGGCTACACCTTC.

This clonotype was seen only a few times. The chain carries TRBV6-1 and TRBJ2-7, with TRBD2 identical over 7 bases. This CDR3 region has 14 residues. V lost 8 bases, J lost 2 bases, and 9 bases stayed unmatched. CDR1 is MNHNS and CDR2 is SASEGT in the germline V gene. DNA of the CDR3: TGTGCCAGCGGACCAGGGCTAGCGGCCTACGAGCAGTACTTC. Protein sequence: CASGPGLAAYEQYF.

This clonotype has more than one count but fewer than ten. The chain uses TRBV7-2 and TRBJ2-7, with 7 bases matching TRBD1. The V segment lost 5 bases and the J segment 4 bases; nucleotides outside the gene matches: 11. CDR3 length equals 15 residues. The germline V gene encodes CDR1 SGHTA and CDR2 FQGNSA. CDR3 nucleotides: TGTGCCAGCAGCCCCCGACAGCGCAGGGGGTACGAGCAGTACTTC. Protein product: CASSPRQRRGYEQYF. Based on the CDR3 plus reference TRBV7-2 and TRBJ2-7, the full variable domain is GAGVSQSPSNKVTEKGKDVELRCDPISGHTALYWYRQSLGQGLEFLIYFQGNSAPDKSGLPSDRFSAERTGGSVSTLTIQRTQQEDSAVYLCASSPRQRRGYEQYFGPGTRLTVT.